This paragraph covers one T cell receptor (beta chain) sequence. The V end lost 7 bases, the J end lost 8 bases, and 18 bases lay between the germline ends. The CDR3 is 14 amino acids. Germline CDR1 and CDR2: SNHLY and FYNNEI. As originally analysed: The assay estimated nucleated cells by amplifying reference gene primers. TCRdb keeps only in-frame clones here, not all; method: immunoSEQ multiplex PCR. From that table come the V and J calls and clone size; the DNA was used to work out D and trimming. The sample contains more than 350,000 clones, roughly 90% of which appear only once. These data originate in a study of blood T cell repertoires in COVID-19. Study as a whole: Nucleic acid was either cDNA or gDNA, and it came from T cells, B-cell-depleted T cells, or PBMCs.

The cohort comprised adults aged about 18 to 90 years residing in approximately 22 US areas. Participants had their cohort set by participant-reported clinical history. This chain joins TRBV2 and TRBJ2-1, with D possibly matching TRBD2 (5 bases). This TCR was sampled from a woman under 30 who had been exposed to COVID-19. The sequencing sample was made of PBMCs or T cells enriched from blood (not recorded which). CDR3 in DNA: TGTGCCAGCAACTTCGGCGGCGGGTTCGATGAGCAGTTCTTC. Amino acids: CASNFGGGFDEQFF.